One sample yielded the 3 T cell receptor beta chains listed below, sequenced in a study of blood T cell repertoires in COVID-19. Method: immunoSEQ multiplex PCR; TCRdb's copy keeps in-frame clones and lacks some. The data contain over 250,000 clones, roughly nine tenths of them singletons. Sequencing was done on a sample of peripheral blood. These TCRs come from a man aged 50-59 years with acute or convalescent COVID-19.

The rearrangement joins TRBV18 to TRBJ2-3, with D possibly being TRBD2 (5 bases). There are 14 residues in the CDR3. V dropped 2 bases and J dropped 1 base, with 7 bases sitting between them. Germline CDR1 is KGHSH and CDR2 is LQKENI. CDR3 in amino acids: CASSPGAGTDTQYF. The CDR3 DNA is TGTGCCAGCTCACCAGGAGCGGGCACAGATACGCAGTATTTT. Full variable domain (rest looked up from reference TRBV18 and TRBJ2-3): NAGVMQNPRHLVRRRGQEARLRCSPMKGHSHVYWYRQLPEEGLKFMVYLQKENIIDESGMPKERFSAEFPKEGPSILRIQQVVRGDSAAYFCASSPGAGTDTQYFGPGTRLTVL.

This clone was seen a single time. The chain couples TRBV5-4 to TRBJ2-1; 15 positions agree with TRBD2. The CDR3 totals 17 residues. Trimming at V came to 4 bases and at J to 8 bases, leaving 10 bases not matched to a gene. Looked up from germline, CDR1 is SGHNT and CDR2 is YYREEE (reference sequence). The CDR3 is CASSRTSGGALSDEQFF. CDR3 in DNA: TGTGCCAGCAGCAGGACTAGCGGGGGGGCCTTGTCCGATGAGCAGTTCTTC. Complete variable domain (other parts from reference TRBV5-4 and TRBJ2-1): ETGVTQSPTHLIKTRGQQVTLRCSSQSGHNTVSWYQQALGQGPQFIFQYYREEENGRGNFPPRFSGLQFPNYSSELNVNALELDDSALYLCASSRTSGGALSDEQFFGPGTRLTVL.

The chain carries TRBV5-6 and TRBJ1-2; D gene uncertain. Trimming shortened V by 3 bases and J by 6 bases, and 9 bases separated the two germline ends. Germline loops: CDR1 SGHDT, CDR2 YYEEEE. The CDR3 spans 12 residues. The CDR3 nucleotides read TGTGCCAGCAGCTCCCCCTTTGATGGCTACACCTTC. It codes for CASSSPFDGYTF.